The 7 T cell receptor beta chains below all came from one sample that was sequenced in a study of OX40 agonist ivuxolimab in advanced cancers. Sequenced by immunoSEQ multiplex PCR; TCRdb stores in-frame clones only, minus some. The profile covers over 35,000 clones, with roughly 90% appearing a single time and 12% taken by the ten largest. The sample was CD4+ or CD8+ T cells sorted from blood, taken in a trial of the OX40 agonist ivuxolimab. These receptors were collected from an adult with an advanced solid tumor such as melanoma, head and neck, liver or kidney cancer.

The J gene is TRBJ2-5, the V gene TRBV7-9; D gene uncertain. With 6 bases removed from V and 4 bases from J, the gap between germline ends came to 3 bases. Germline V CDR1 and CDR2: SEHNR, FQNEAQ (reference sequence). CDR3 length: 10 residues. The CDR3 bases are TGTGCCAGCAGGGGAGAGACCCAGTACTTC. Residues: CASRGETQYF.

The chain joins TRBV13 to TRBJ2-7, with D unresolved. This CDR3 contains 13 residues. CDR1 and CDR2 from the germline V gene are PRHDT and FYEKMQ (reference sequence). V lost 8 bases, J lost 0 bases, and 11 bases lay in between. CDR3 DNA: TGTGCCAGCCATCCCCAAAGCTCCTACGAGCAGTACTTC. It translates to CASHPQSSYEQYF.

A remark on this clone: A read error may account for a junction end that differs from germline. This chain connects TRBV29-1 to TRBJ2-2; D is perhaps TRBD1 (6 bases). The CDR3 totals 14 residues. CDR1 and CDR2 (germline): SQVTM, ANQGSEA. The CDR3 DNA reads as TGCAGCGTTGAAGGGACAGTAGAACACCGGGGAGCTGTTTTT. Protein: CSVEGTVEHRGAVF.

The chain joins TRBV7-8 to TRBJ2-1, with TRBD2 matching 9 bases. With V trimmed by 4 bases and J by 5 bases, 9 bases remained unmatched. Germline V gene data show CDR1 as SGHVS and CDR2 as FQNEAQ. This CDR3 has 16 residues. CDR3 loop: CASSSPGTSYNNEQFF. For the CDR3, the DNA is TGTGCCAGCAGCTCCCCCGGGACTAGCTACAACAATGAGCAGTTCTTC.

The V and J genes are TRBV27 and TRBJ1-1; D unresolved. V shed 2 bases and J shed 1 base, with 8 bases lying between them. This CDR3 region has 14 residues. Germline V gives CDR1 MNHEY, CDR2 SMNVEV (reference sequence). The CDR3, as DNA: TGTGCCAGCAGTTTAATAAGTAAGAACACTGAAGCTTTCTTT. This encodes CASSLISKNTEAFF.

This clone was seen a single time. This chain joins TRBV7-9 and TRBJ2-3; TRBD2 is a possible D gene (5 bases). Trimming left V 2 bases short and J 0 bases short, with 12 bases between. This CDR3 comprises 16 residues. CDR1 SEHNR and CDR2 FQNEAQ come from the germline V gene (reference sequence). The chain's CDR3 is CASSLRGGKSTDTQYF. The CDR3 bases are TGTGCCAGCAGCTTAAGAGGAGGAAAGAGCACAGATACGCAGTATTTT.

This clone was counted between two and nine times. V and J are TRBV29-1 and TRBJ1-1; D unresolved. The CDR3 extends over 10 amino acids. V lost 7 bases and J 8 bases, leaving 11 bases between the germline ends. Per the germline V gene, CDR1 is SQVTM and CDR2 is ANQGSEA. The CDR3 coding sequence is TGCAGCGGGTGGGTATCCGAAGCTTTCTTT. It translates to CSGWVSEAFF.